A selection of T cell receptor beta chains follows, all from one sample in a study of blood T cell repertoires in COVID-19. Assay used: immunoSEQ multiplex PCR; TCRdb lists only in-frame clones, some missing. The profile shows 70,000 or so clones, 79% of them singletons. Sequencing used peripheral blood. These receptors were taken from a man in his fifties or sixties with acute or convalescent COVID-19. Each CDR3 is given with its conserved first and last residue. D genes are given only for firm matches. The size field is filled for only some rows; it gives once, few, many or a size class.

>TRBV7-8|-|TRBJ2-5|TRBD2
CASSPQAGGHQETQYF
TGTGCCAGCAGCCCTCAAGCGGGGGGCCACCAAGAGACCCAGTACTTC
>TRBV6-5|-|TRBJ1-1|TRBD1
CASYLTGSDTEAFF
TGTGCCAGCTACCTGACAGGGTCTGACACTGAAGCTTTCTTT
>TRBV6-2/TRBV6-3|-|TRBJ1-5|-
CASSRSVGNQPQHF
TGTGCCAGCAGTCGGAGTGTTGGCAATCAGCCCCAGCATTTT
>TRBV11-1|-|TRBJ2-7|TRBD1
CASSLARGQGDSTYEQYF
TGTGCCAGCAGCTTAGCGCGGGGACAGGGGGATTCGACCTACGAGCAGTACTTC
>TRBV6-5|-|TRBJ2-3|-
CASSYSGQITDTQYF
TGTGCCAGCAGTTACTCGGGGCAGATCACAGATACGCAGTATTTT
>TRBV9|-|TRBJ1-2|-
CASSPQTGNNGYTF
TGTGCCAGCAGCCCCCAGACAGGTAACAATGGCTACACCTTC
>TRBV29-1|-|TRBJ1-1|-
CSVEVRGAENTEAFF
TGCAGCGTTGAGGTCCGGGGGGCGGAGAACACTGAAGCTTTCTTT
>TRBV4-3|-|TRBJ1-4|-
CASSQGDMDLEKLFF
TGCGCCAGCAGCCAGGGGGACATGGATCTTGAAAAACTGTTTTTT
>TRBV5-4|-|TRBJ2-5|TRBD2
CASSFGTSGVQETQYF
TGTGCCAGCAGCTTTGGGACTAGCGGGGTCCAAGAGACCCAGTACTTC
>TRBV5-6|many|TRBJ1-6|-
CASSLYLVGLKEGSPLHF
TGTGCCAGCAGCTTGTATCTAGTGGGACTTAAAGAGGGTTCACCCCTCCACTTT
>TRBV20-1|once|TRBJ2-2|-
CSASVNSNTGELFF
TGCAGTGCTAGTGTCAACTCCAACACCGGGGAGCTGTTTTTT
>TRBV12-3/TRBV12-4|-|TRBJ2-1|TRBD2
CASSRLADNEQFF
TGTGCCAGCAGCCGACTAGCAGACAATGAGCAGTTCTTC
>TRBV19|-|TRBJ1-2|-
CASSINLQVGGYTF
TGTGCCAGTAGTATAAACTTACAGGTGGGGGGCTACACCTTC
>TRBV7-3|-|TRBJ2-1|TRBD2
CASSLAGPRDEQFF
TGTGCCAGCAGTCTAGCGGGGCCCAGGGATGAGCAGTTCTTC
>TRBV13|few|TRBJ1-2|-
CASSLADDRQGSNYGYTF
TGTGCCAGCAGCTTAGCCGACGACAGGCAGGGGTCCAACTATGGCTACACCTTC
>TRBV4-3|-|TRBJ2-3|TRBD2
CASSQDGGGASTQYF
TGCGCCAGCAGCCAAGATGGCGGGGGGGCTTCTACGCAGTATTTT
>TRBV25-1|once|TRBJ2-6|TRBD2
CASSVRGGQLTGANVLTF
TGTGCCAGCAGTGTTCGCGGGGGGCAACTGACTGGGGCCAACGTCCTGACTTTC
>TRBV7-3|-|TRBJ2-5|TRBD1
CASSGDRQETQYF
TGTGCCAGCAGCGGGGACAGGCAAGAGACCCAGTACTTC
>TRBV9|once|TRBJ2-2|-
CASSVELANTGELFF
TGTGCCAGCAGCGTAGAACTAGCGAACACCGGGGAGCTGTTTTTT
>TRBV19|-|TRBJ2-1|-
CASRRTGTRVSEQFF
TGTGCCAGTAGAAGGACCGGGACAAGGGTTTCTGAGCAGTTCTTC
>TRBV19|-|TRBJ1-3|-
CASSIVAASGSGNTIYF
TGTGCCAGTAGTATAGTGGCAGCATCGGGCTCTGGAAACACCATATATTTT
>TRBV5-1|-|TRBJ2-7|-
CASSLPGTIYEQYF
TGCGCCAGCAGCTTGCCCGGGACAATCTACGAGCAGTACTTC
>TRBV24-1|-|TRBJ2-3|-
CATRGAGDTQYF
TGTGCCACCAGGGGGGCGGGAGATACGCAGTATTTT
>TRBV15|-|TRBJ1-4|-
CATSRGGGGRVAEKLFF
TGTGCCACCAGCAGAGGGGGGGGAGGCAGGGTGGCTGAAAAACTGTTTTTT
>TRBV6-4|-|TRBJ1-2|TRBD1
CASSEKGGGSYGYTF
TGTGCCAGCAGTGAAAAAGGGGGCGGAAGCTATGGCTACACCTTC
>TRBV21-1|-|TRBJ2-2|-
CASSTKRDRTNTGELFF
TGTGCCAGCAGCACCAAACGGGACAGAACGAACACCGGGGAGCTGTTTTTT
>TRBV29-1|-|TRBJ1-1|TRBD1
CSAYRGGNTEAFF
TGCAGCGCATACAGGGGCGGGAACACTGAAGCTTTCTTT
>TRBV30|few|TRBJ1-2|TRBD1
CAWSVTGGVYYGYTF
TGTGCCTGGAGCGTAACAGGGGGCGTTTACTATGGCTACACCTTC
>TRBV10-3|-|TRBJ1-2|-
CAIKEGNYGYTF
TGTGCCATCAAGGAGGGGAACTATGGCTACACCTTC
>TRBV20-1|-|TRBJ1-5|-
CSASRESNQPQHF
TGCAGTGCTAGTCGGGAATCCAATCAGCCCCAGCATTTT
>TRBV11-2|many|TRBJ1-4|-
CASSLRAAGATNEKLFF
TGTGCCAGCAGCTTAAGGGCCGCGGGCGCGACTAATGAAAAACTGTTTTTT
>TRBV5-1|-|TRBJ1-2|TRBD1
CASSSGGQDRANGYTF
TGCGCCAGCAGCTCAGGAGGTCAAGACAGGGCGAATGGCTACACCTTC
>TRBV11-2|-|TRBJ2-1|-
CASSLVTYNEQFF
TGTGCCAGCAGCTTAGTGACATACAATGAGCAGTTCTTC
>TRBV28|-|TRBJ1-5|-
CASSFYSLLERVSNQPQHF
TGTGCCAGCAGTTTCTATTCTCTTCTAGAGAGGGTTAGCAATCAGCCCCAGCATTTT
>TRBV6-1|-|TRBJ2-3|TRBD2
CASSESPGLPTDTQYF
TGTGCCAGCAGTGAATCACCGGGACTACCCACAGATACGCAGTATTTT